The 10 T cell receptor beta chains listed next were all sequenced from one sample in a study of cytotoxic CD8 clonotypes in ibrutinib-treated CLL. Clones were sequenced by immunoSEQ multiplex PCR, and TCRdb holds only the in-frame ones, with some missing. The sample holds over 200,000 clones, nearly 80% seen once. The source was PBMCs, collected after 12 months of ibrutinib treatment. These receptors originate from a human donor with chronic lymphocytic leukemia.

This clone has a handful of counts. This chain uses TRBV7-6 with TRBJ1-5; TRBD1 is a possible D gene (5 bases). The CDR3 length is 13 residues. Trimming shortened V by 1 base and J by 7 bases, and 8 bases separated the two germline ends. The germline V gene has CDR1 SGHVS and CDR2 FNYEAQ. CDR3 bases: TGTGCCAGCAGCTTAGGGGGCCGGCAGCCCCAGCATTTT. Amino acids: CASSLGGRQPQHF.

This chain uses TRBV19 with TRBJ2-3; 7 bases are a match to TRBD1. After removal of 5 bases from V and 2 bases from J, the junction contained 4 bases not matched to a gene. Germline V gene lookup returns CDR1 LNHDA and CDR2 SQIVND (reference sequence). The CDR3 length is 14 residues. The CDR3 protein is CASSLGQNTDTQYF. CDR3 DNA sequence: TGTGCCAGTAGTTTGGGACAGAACACAGATACGCAGTATTTT.

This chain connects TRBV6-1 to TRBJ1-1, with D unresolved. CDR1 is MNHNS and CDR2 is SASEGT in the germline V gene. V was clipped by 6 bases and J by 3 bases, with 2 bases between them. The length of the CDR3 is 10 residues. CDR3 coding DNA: TGTGCCAGCAGGGACACTGAAGCTTTCTTT. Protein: CASRDTEAFF.

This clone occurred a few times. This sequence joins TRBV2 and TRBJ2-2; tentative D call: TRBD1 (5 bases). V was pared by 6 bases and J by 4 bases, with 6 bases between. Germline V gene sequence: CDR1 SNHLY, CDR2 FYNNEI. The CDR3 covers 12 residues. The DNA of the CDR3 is TGTGCCAGCAGCAGGGTCACCGGGGAGCTGTTTTTT. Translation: CASSRVTGELFF.

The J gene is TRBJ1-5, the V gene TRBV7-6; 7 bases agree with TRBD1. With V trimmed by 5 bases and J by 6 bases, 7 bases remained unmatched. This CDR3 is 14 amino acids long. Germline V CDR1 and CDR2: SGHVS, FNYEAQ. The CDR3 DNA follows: TGTGCCAGCAGCCCCGCCAGGGGGTCTCAGCCCCAGCATTTT. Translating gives CASSPARGSQPQHF.

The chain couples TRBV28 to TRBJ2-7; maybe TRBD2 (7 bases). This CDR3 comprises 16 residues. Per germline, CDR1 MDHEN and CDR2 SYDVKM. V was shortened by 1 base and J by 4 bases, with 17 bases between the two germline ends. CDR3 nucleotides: TGTGCCAGCAGTTTATTTGGGGGGGCAGGGAATTACGAGCAGTACTTC. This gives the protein CASSLFGGAGNYEQYF.

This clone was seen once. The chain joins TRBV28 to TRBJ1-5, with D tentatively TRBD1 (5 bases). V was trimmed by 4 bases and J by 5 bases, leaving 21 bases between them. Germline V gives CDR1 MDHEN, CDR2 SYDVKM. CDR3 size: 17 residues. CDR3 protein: CASSSRIEGKRDQPQHF. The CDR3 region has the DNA TGTGCCAGCAGTTCTAGGATAGAGGGGAAACGGGATCAGCCCCAGCATTTT.

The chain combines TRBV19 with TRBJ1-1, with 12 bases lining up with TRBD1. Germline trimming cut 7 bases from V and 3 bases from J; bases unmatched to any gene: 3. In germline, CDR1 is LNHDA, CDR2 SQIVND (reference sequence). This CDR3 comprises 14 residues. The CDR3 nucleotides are TGTGCCAGTACCGGGACAGGGGGCGACACTGAAGCTTTCTTT. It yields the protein CASTGTGGDTEAFF.

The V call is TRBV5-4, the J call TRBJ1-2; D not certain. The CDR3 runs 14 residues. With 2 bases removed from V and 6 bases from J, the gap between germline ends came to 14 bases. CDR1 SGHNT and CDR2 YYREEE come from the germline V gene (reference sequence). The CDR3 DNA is TGTGCCAGCAGCTTACCACTTGGCCAAAATGGCTACACCTTC. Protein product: CASSLPLGQNGYTF.

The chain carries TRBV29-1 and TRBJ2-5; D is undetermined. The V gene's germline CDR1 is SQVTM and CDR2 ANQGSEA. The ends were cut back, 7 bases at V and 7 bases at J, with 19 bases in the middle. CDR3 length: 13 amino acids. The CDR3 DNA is TGCAGCGCCCCGCAGGAGACAAGCACGACCCAGTACTTC. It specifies CSAPQETSTTQYF. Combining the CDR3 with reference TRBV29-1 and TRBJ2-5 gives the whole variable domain SAVISQKPSRDICQRGTSLTIQCQVDSQVTMMFWYRQQPGQSLTLIATANQGSEATYESGFVIDKFPISRPNLTFSTLTVSNMSPEDSSIYLCSAPQETSTTQYFGPGTRLLVL.